These 21 T cell receptor beta chains share one sample of origin, sequenced in a study of neurological immune-mediated disorders. MiXCR, run by TCRdb on the 5' RACE reads, gives a single entry per CDR3 protein. The sample records about 79,000 distinct CDR3 sequences, around an eighth being singletons. What was sequenced was PBMCs. The source is a woman between 50 and 59 years old in good health.

This clonotype occurred many times. The V and J genes are TRBV9 and TRBJ1-1; perhaps TRBD1 as D (5 bases). This CDR3 region has 13 residues. The V gene lost 0 bases and the J gene lost 10 bases, with 13 bases spanning the gap. Germline V gene sequence: CDR1 SGDLS, CDR2 YYNGEE. The CDR3 here is CASSVGWGTGAFF. The CDR3 DNA is TGTGCCAGCAGCGTAGGGTGGGGAACAGGAGCTTTCTTT.

This clonotype was seen repeatedly, ten times or more. The J gene is TRBJ2-2, the V gene TRBV5-6; D may be TRBD1 or TRBD2 (5 bases each). The V and J ends lost 2 bases and 5 bases respectively, with 13 bases between them. Germline lookup yields CDR1 SGHDT and CDR2 YYEEEE. The CDR3 loop spans 15 amino acids. This chain's CDR3 is CASSFPGRTTGELFF. The CDR3 DNA follows: TGTGCCAGCAGCTTTCCGGGACGAACAACCGGGGAGCTGTTTTTT.

This clonotype was observed at least ten times. J is TRBJ2-7 and V is TRBV5-1; D remains ambiguous. The CDR3 has 15 residues. The germline V gene encodes CDR1 SGHRS and CDR2 YFSETQ. V dropped 4 bases and J dropped 0 bases, with 14 bases sitting between them. The CDR3 DNA reads TGCGCCAGCAGCCCCTACGACTCTGGCTCCTACGAGCAGTACTTC. Protein: CASSPYDSGSYEQYF.

The V call is TRBV30, the J call TRBJ2-2; D is uncertain. V was pared by 2 bases and J by 2 bases, with 3 bases between. The germline V gene has CDR1 GTSNPN and CDR2 SVGIG (reference sequence). This CDR3 region has 12 residues. This CDR3 is CAWSPNTGELFF. The CDR3 DNA reads as TGTGCCTGGAGTCCTAACACCGGGGAGCTGTTTTTT.

The table lists this clonotype with many counts. This sequence joins TRBV2 and TRBJ2-7; weak D call: TRBD2 (5 bases). V was trimmed by 8 bases and J by 2 bases, leaving 13 bases between them. CDR1 SNHLY and CDR2 FYNNEI come from the germline V gene. The CDR3 runs to 13 residues. This CDR3 reads CASRLDGTYEQYF. In DNA form, the CDR3 reads TGTGCCAGCCGACTGGACGGGACCTACGAGCAGTACTTC.

Details on this clonotype: An end of the junction does not agree with germline; a read error may underlie this. The J gene is TRBJ1-3, the V gene TRBV5-1; 8 bases fit TRBD1. Germline loops: CDR1 SGHRS, CDR2 YFSETQ. The length of the CDR3 is 15 residues. The CDR3 loop is CASCALTGARNTIYF. CDR3 nucleotide sequence: TGTGCCAGCTGCGCCCTGACAGGGGCTAGAAACACCATATATTTT.

In its sample, this clonotype was seen many times. This chain connects TRBV28 to TRBJ1-4; 8 bases map to TRBD1. Germline CDR1 MDHEN, CDR2 SYDVKM. The length of the CDR3 is 17 residues. V lost 1 base to trimming and J lost 3 bases; unmatched junction nucleotides: 7. The CDR3 sequence is CASSLLGTGAANEKLFF. The DNA for the CDR3 is TGTGCCAGCAGTTTATTAGGGACAGGAGCGGCTAATGAAAAACTGTTTTTT.

At least ten counts were recorded for this clonotype. The rearrangement joins TRBV5-1 to TRBJ2-2; 7 nucleotides agree with TRBD2. The CDR3 is 15 amino acids. The germline gives CDR1 SGHRS, CDR2 YFSETQ. The V and J ends lost 5 bases and 5 bases, in that order; junction bases with no gene match: 9. The CDR3: CASRYIAGETGELFF. As DNA, the CDR3 is TGCGCCAGCAGATACATAGCGGGTGAGACCGGGGAGCTGTTTTTT.

This clonotype came up many times. The chain has TRBV28 and TRBJ2-5, with D perhaps TRBD2 (5 bases). The CDR3 has 13 amino acids. V lost 4 bases, J lost 3 bases, and 9 bases lay in between. Per germline, CDR1 MDHEN and CDR2 SYDVKM. CDR3 amino acids: CASSSGREETQYF. The DNA for the CDR3 is TGTGCCAGCAGTTCGGGGAGAGAAGAGACCCAGTACTTC.

This clonotype was seen at least ten times. The chain uses TRBV20-1 and TRBJ1-5, with TRBD1 matching 9 bases. Germline-derived CDR1 and CDR2 are DFQATT and SNEGSKA (reference sequence). This CDR3 region has 14 residues. V was clipped by 5 bases and J by 2 bases; unmatched bases: 4. The CDR3 sequence: CSAGQGRGNQPQHF. The CDR3 DNA is TGCAGTGCTGGACAGGGGCGAGGCAATCAGCCCCAGCATTTT.

This clonotype was recorded at least ten times. The chain couples TRBV4-2 to TRBJ1-1, with a weak D call TRBD1 (6 bases). V shed 1 base and J shed 2 bases, with 14 bases lying between them. The germline CDR1 and CDR2 sequences are LGHNA and YNFKEQ. The CDR3 is 16 residues long. CDR3: CASSQAARRGNTEAFF. As DNA, the CDR3 is TGTGCCAGCAGCCAAGCCGCCCGCAGGGGAAACACTGAAGCTTTCTTT.

The chain links TRBV28 to TRBJ2-7; D might be TRBD1 (5 bases). Germline V gives CDR1 MDHEN, CDR2 SYDVKM. V gave up 3 bases and J gave up 2 bases, with 17 bases separating them. There are 16 residues in the CDR3. The CDR3 DNA reads as TGTGCCAGCAGTTTGTTTTCAGGGAACCGGGCCTACGAGCAGTACTTC. Translating it yields CASSLFSGNRAYEQYF.

This clonotype was seen more than once but under ten times. The chain links TRBV28 to TRBJ2-1, with D possibly TRBD1 on 7 matching bases. Germline values: CDR1 MDHEN, CDR2 SYDVKM. V dropped 6 bases and J dropped 4 bases, with 16 bases sitting between them. This CDR3 contains 15 residues. The CDR3 DNA reads TGTGCCAGCAGCCCCGGGGGACAGACTTACAATGAGCAGTTCTTC. Translated, it gives CASSPGGQTYNEQFF.

This clonotype was recorded at least ten times. The rearrangement links TRBV20-1 to TRBJ1-6, with TRBD1 matching over 8 bases. The CDR3 consists of 14 residues. CDR1 and CDR2 (germline): DFQATT, SNEGSKA (reference sequence). The V segment lost 5 bases and the J segment 8 bases; nucleotides outside the gene matches: 8. The CDR3 sequence: CSAPTVTGDSPLHF. The CDR3 nucleotides read TGCAGTGCTCCTACCGTGACAGGGGATTCACCCCTCCACTTT.

This clonotype came up many times. The chain carries TRBV25-1 and TRBJ2-7, with TRBD1 matching over 8 bases. The germline CDR1 and CDR2 sequences are MGHDK and SYGVNS. The CDR3 sequence is 14 residues long. J was trimmed by 3 bases and V by 8 bases; bases with no gene match: 9. CDR3 in DNA: TGTGCCAGCCGTCGAGGGGACAGGAGCTACGAGCAGTACTTC. Its translation: CASRRGDRSYEQYF.

J is TRBJ2-5 and V is TRBV15; TRBD2 aligns across 9 bases. With 1 base clipped from V and 5 bases from J, the junction kept 14 bases outside the gene matches. This CDR3 is built from 18 residues. The germline gives CDR1 LNHNV, CDR2 YYDKDF (reference sequence). The CDR3 protein is CATSRVEVAGVKRETQYF. The DNA for the CDR3 is TGTGCCACCAGCAGAGTAGAAGTAGCGGGAGTGAAGAGGGAGACCCAGTACTTC.

The chain carries TRBV18 and TRBJ2-5, with D perhaps TRBD1 (6 bases). V lost 1 base and J 4 bases, leaving 16 bases between the germline ends. From germline, CDR1 is KGHSH and CDR2 LQKENI. The CDR3 contains 16 residues. The chain's CDR3 is CASSPRNTGNGETQYF. The CDR3 DNA follows: TGTGCCAGCTCACCACGAAATACAGGGAATGGAGAGACCCAGTACTTC.

In this sample, this clonotype turned up many times. This chain uses TRBV24-1 with TRBJ1-5; D remains ambiguous. The V gene's germline CDR1 is KGHDR and CDR2 SFDVKD. The CDR3 consists of 15 residues. The germline V and J ends were trimmed by 5 bases and 2 bases, with 12 bases remaining between them. The CDR3 DNA follows: TGTGCCACCAGTGGCGGGGAGAAAGGCAATCAGCCCCAGCATTTT. Translated: CATSGGEKGNQPQHF.

This clonotype was seen ten or more times. The chain recombines TRBV5-1 with TRBJ2-1; the match to TRBD2 covers 9 bases. The CDR3 extends over 14 amino acids. The V segment lost 4 bases and the J segment 7 bases; nucleotides outside the gene matches: 6. Germline V gene sequence: CDR1 SGHRS, CDR2 YFSETQ. CDR3 nucleotides: TGCGCCAGCAGCGCGGGGGGGGCGGAGAATGAGCAGTTCTTC. Translation gives CASSAGGAENEQFF.

Concerning this clonotype itself: A read error may account for a junction end that differs from germline. V gene TRBV3-1 combines with J gene TRBJ2-7; D remains unclear. The CDR3 totals 15 residues. CDR1 and CDR2 (germline): LGHDT, YNNKEL (reference sequence). CDR3 bases: TGTGCCAACAGCCCGCAATTTGTCCCTACCTACGAGCAATACTTC. Its translation: CANSPQFVPTYEQYF.

This clonotype occurred many times. The chain carries TRBV5-1 and TRBJ1-1, with TRBD1 matching 10 bases. Unmatched junction bases numbered 5, after V lost 1 base and J lost 5 bases. Germline V gives CDR1 SGHRS, CDR2 YFSETQ. The CDR3 loop spans 15 amino acids. Written as DNA, the CDR3 is TGCGCCAGCAGCTTGATGACAGGGGGCTCTACTGAAGCTTTCTTT. Translating it yields CASSLMTGGSTEAFF.